This TCR beta chain derives from a study of post-analysis software for immune sequencing data. This clonotype turned up a few times. Its antigen is not known. CDR1 and CDR2 from the germline V gene are WSHSY and SAAADI. This CDR3 comprises 14 residues. V lost 10 bases and J 4 bases, leaving 20 bases between the germline ends. Unique molecular identifiers had been added to the TCR beta cDNA libraries. MiXCR, run by TCRdb on the PCR reads, gives a single entry per CDR3 protein. The repertoire holds around 400,000 distinct CDR3 sequences, with 39% as singletons. Study-level points and caveats: Compared with controls, patients had more of about 5 TRBV segments, including TRBV5-6, TRBV5-1 and TRBV20-1. Versus controls, multiple sclerosis patients showed significantly lower diversity (normalized Chao1).

Sequencing was done on a sample of blood. The J gene is TRBJ2-7, the V gene TRBV10-2; possibly TRBD1 or TRBD2 for D (6 bases each). The origin of this receptor is a girl aged 2-10 years with multiple sclerosis. CDR3 nucleotides: TGCGCCATCGCGAATGACGAGGGGGGTTACGAGCAGTACTTC. It encodes CAIANDEGGYEQYF.